Listed here are 14 T cell receptor beta chains from one sample, sequenced in a study of blood T cell repertoires in COVID-19. Sequencing used immunoSEQ multiplex PCR; TCRdb keeps in-frame clones, though not all of them. The sample includes about 88,000 clones, 90% of them seen just once. Sequencing was carried out using peripheral blood. These receptors all come from a man between 18 and 29 years old with COVID-19, enrolled during active disease.

The chain is built from TRBV27 and TRBJ1-1; unclear D gene. Trimming pared 2 bases from V and 1 base from J, leaving 8 bases between. CDR1 is MNHEY and CDR2 is SMNVEV in the germline V gene (reference sequence). CDR3 length equals 14 residues. The CDR3 nucleotides are TGTGCCAGCAGTTTAAGGAGTAGGAACACTGAAGCTTTCTTT. Its protein product is CASSLRSRNTEAFF.

The chain carries TRBV7-4 and TRBJ2-7, with 8 bases matching TRBD2. Germline lookup yields CDR1 SGHVT and CDR2 SQSDAQ. V shed 5 bases, J shed 6 bases, and the junction held 12 bases outside the gene matches. The CDR3 length is 15 residues. DNA of the CDR3: TGTGCCAGCAGCCCACGGGGACTAGTGGGGAGCGAGCAGTACTTC. This encodes CASSPRGLVGSEQYF.

The CDR3 DNA reads TGTGCCAGCAGTTTGGTGATTGGGGAGGGTCAGCCCCAGCATTTT. It is translated as CASSLVIGEGQPQHF. The genes are TRBV6-2 or TRBV6-3 and TRBJ1-5; unclear D gene. Per germline, CDR1 MNHEY and CDR2 SVGEGT. This CDR3 has 15 residues. V was cut by 4 bases and J by 6 bases, with 16 bases left in between.

The chain joins TRBV9 to TRBJ2-3, with D possibly TRBD1 on 6 matching bases. The CDR3 runs 16 residues. Per germline, CDR1 SGDLS and CDR2 YYNGEE. V lost 4 bases and J lost 3, with 18 bases in between. The CDR3 reads CASSSEGEWGTDTQYF. CDR3 in DNA: TGTGCCAGCAGCTCCGAGGGGGAGTGGGGGACAGATACGCAGTATTTT.

The J gene is TRBJ2-7, the V gene TRBV14; possible D gene TRBD2, 6 bases. Germline loops: CDR1 SGHDN, CDR2 FVKESK. V dropped 4 bases and J dropped 4 bases, with 14 bases sitting between them. The CDR3 consists of 14 residues. The CDR3 protein is CASSLRGGRYEQYF. The CDR3 nucleotides read TGTGCCAGCAGCCTCCGTGGGGGGAGATACGAGCAGTACTTC.

The V call is TRBV10-3, the J call TRBJ1-5; D may be TRBD1 (5 bases). Germline assignment: CDR1 ENHRY and CDR2 SYGVKD. V lost 4 bases and J lost 1, with 11 bases in between. The CDR3 runs 15 residues. The DNA of the CDR3 is TGTGCCATCAGTGGGGGACTGGACAGCAATCAGCCCCAGCATTTT. Protein product: CAISGGLDSNQPQHF.

The V gene is TRBV12-5, the J gene TRBJ1-1; D unresolved. CDR1 is LGHNT, CDR2 FRNRAP, per germline. V lost 6 bases to trimming and J lost 5 bases, with 10 bases between them. The CDR3 totals 12 residues. CDR3 loop: CASGTEGTEAFF. CDR3 coding DNA: TGTGCTAGTGGGACGGAGGGAACTGAAGCTTTCTTT.

The chain joins TRBV6-5 to TRBJ2-7, with 8 bases identical to TRBD1. Trimming removed 4 bases from V and 7 bases from J; junction bases left unmatched: 6. The CDR3 extends over 13 amino acids. CDR1 and CDR2 from the germline V gene are MNHEY and SVGAGI. CDR3 nucleotide sequence: TGTGCCAGCAGTTCCGACAGGGGTCTTGAGCAGTACTTC. This codes for CASSSDRGLEQYF.

This chain connects TRBV28 to TRBJ2-7, with TRBD1 matching 8 bases. The junction had 0 bases not matched to a gene; V was cut back by 2 bases and J by 3 bases. The CDR3 consists of 13 residues. Germline-derived CDR1 and CDR2 are MDHEN and SYDVKM. CDR3 sequence reads: CASSLGTGYEQYF. The CDR3 DNA reads as TGTGCCAGCAGTTTAGGGACAGGCTACGAGCAGTACTTC.

The V call is TRBV5-4, the J call TRBJ2-5; maybe TRBD2 (6 bases). The V gene lost 4 bases and the J gene lost 1 base, with 17 bases spanning the gap. CDR1 and CDR2 from the germline V gene are SGHNT and YYREEE (reference sequence). There are 16 residues in the CDR3. CDR3 amino acids: CASSPGGSGPQETQYF. DNA of the CDR3: TGTGCCAGCAGCCCTGGGGGGAGCGGGCCCCAAGAGACCCAGTACTTC.

This clone appeared a single time. The chain recombines TRBV24-1 with TRBJ1-2, with TRBD1 identical over 10 bases. V lost 7 bases to trimming and J lost 8 bases; unmatched junction nucleotides: 9. This CDR3 is built from 14 residues. The V gene's germline CDR1 is KGHDR and CDR2 SFDVKD. CDR3 bases: TGTGCCACCAGGGGGACAGGGGATGAGTACGGCTACACCTTC. Translated: CATRGTGDEYGYTF.

The table lists this clone with a count of one. V and J are TRBV28 and TRBJ1-2; 10 bases map to TRBD1. CDR1 and CDR2 (germline): MDHEN, SYDVKM. The CDR3 extends over 13 amino acids. The ends lost 8 bases at V and 8 bases at J; junction bases unmatched: 8. CDR3 coding DNA: TGTGCCAGCGGAGACAGGGGGCCAAACGGCTACACCTTC. Its translation is CASGDRGPNGYTF.

The V call is TRBV6-5, the J call TRBJ2-7, with TRBD1 identical over 7 bases. The length of the CDR3 is 12 residues. Germline V gene lookup returns CDR1 MNHEY and CDR2 SVGAGI. J lost 5 bases, V lost 5 bases, and 3 bases had no gene match. CDR3 nucleotides: TGTGCCAGCAGTCCGACAGGGAACGAGCAGTACTTC. Protein product: CASSPTGNEQYF.

This chain links TRBV4-1 with TRBJ1-1, with TRBD1 as a possible D gene (5 bases). V lost 0 bases and J lost 4, with 21 bases in between. CDR1 and CDR2 (germline): MGHRA, YSYEKL. The CDR3 extends over 18 amino acids. In nucleotides, the CDR3 is TGCGCCAGCAGCCAAGAAGGTGGGGCGGGAGGGATATCCACTGAAGCTTTCTTT. As protein: CASSQEGGAGGISTEAFF.